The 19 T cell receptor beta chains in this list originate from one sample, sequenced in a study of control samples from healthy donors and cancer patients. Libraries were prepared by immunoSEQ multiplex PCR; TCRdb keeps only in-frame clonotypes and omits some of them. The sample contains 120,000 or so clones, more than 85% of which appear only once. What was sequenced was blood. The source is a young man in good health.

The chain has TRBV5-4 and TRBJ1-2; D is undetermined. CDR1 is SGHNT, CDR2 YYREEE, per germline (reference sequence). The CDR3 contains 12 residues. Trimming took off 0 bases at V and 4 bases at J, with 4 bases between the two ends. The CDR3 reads CASSLDAYGYTF. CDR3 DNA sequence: TGTGCCAGCAGCTTGGATGCCTATGGCTACACCTTC.

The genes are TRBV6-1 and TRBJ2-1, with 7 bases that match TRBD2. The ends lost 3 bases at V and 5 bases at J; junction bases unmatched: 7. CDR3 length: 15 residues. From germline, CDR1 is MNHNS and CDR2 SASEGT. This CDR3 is CASSDSGGTNNEQFF. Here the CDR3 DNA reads TGTGCCAGCAGTGATTCTGGCGGGACTAACAATGAGCAGTTCTTC.

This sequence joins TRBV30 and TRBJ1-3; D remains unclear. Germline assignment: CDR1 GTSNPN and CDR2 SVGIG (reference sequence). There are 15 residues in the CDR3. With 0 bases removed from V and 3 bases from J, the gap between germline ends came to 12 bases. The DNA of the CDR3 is TGTGCCTGGAGTGTAGAGGGCAGGATTGGAAACACCATATATTTT. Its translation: CAWSVEGRIGNTIYF.

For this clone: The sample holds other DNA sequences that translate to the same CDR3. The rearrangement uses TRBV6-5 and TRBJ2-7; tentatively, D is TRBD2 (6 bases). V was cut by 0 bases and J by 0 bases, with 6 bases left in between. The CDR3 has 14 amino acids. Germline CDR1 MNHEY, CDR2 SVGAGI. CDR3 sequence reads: CASSYSTSSYEQYF. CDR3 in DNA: TGTGCCAGCAGTTACTCGACTAGCTCCTACGAGCAGTACTTC.

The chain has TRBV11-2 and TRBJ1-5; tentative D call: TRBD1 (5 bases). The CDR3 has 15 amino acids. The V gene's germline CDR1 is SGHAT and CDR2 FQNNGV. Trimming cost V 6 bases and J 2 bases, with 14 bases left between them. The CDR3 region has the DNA TGTGCCAGCAGTTCGGGGGTAAACGGCAATCAGCCCCAGCATTTT. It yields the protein CASSSGVNGNQPQHF.

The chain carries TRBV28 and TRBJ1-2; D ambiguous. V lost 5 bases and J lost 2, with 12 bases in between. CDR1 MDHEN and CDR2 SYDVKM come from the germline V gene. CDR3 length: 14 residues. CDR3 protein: CASSLGAGNYGYTF. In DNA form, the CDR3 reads TGTGCCAGCAGTCTAGGCGCGGGGAACTATGGCTACACCTTC.

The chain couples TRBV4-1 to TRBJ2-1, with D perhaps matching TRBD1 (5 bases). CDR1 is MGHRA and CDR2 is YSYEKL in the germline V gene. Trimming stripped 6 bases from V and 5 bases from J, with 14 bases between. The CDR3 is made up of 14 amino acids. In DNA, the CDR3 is TGCGCCAGCAGTCAACTAATCAGGGACAATGAGCAGTTCTTC. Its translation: CASSQLIRDNEQFF.

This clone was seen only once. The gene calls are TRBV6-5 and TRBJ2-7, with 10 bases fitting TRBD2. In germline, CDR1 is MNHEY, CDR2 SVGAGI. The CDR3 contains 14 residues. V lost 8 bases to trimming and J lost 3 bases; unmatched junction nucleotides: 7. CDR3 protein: CASAKLAGRYEQYF. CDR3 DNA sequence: TGTGCCAGCGCAAAACTAGCGGGGCGCTACGAGCAGTACTTC.

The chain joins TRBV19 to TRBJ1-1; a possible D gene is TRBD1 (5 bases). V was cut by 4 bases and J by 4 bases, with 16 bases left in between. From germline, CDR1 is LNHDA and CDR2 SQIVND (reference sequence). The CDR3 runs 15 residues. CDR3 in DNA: TGTGCCAGTAGTACCGGGACCTGGAGGAGCACTGAAGCTTTCTTT. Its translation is CASSTGTWRSTEAFF.

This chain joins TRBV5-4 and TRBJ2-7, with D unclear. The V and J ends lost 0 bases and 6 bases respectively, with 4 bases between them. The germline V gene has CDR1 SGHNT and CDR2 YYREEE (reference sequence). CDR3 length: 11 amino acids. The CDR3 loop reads CASSLAFEQYF. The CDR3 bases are TGTGCCAGCAGCTTGGCCTTCGAGCAGTACTTC.

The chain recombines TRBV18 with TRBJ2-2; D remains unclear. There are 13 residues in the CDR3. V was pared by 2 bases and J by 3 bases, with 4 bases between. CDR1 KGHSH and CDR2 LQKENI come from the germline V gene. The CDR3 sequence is CASSPRDTGELFF. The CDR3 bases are TGTGCCAGCTCACCAAGGGACACCGGGGAGCTGTTTTTT. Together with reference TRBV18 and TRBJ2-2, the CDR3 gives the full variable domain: NAGVMQNPRHLVRRRGQEARLRCSPMKGHSHVYWYRQLPEEGLKFMVYLQKENIIDESGMPKERFSAEFPKEGPSILRIQQVVRGDSAAYFCASSPRDTGELFFGEGSRLTVL.

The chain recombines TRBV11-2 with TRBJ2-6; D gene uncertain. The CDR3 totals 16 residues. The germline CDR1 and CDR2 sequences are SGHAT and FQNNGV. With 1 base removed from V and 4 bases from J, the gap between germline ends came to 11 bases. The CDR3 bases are TGTGCCAGCAGCTTAGTGGCTGGAGCAGGGGCCAACGTCCTGACTTTC. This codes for CASSLVAGAGANVLTF.

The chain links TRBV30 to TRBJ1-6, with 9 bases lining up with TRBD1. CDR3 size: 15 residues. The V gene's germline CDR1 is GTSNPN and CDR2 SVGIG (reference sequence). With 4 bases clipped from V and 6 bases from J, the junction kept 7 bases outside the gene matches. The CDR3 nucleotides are TGTGCCTGGACCAGGGGACAGGGAGGTAATTCACCCCTCCACTTT. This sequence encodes CAWTRGQGGNSPLHF. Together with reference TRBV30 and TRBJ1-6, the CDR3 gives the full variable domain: SQTIHQWPATLVQPVGSPLSLECTVEGTSNPNLYWYRQAAGRGLQLLFYSVGIGQISSEVPQNLSASRPQDRQFILSSKKLLLSDSGFYLCAWTRGQGGNSPLHFGNGTRLTVT.

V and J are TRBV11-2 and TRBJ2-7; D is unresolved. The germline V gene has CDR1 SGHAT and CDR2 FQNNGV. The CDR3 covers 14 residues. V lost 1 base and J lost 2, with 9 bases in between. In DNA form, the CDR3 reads TGTGCCAGCAGCTTAGCTCAGAGTGCCTACGAGCAGTACTTC. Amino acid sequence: CASSLAQSAYEQYF.

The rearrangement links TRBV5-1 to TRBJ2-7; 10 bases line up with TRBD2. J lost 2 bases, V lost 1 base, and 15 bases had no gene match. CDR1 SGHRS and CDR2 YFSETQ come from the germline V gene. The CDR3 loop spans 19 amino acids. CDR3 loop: CASSLQGASGSGVPYEQYF. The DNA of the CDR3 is TGCGCCAGCAGCTTGCAAGGGGCTAGCGGGAGTGGAGTCCCCTACGAGCAGTACTTC.

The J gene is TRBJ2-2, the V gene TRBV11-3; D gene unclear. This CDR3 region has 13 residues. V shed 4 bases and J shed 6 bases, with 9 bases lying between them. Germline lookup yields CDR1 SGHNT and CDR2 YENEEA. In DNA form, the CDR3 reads TGTGCCAGCAGCTCCTCGATGTCCGGGGAGCTGTTTTTT. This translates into CASSSSMSGELFF.

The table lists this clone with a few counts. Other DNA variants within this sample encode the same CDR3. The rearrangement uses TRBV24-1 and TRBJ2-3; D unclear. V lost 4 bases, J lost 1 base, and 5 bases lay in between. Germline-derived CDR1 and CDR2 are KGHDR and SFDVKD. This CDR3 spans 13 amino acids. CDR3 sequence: CATSERGTDTQYF. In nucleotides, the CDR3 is TGTGCCACCAGTGAACGGGGCACAGATACGCAGTATTTT.

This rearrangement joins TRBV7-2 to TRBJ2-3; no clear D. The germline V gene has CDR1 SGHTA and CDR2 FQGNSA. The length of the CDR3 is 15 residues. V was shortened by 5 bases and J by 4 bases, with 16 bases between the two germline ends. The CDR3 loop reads CASSPPSARADTQYF. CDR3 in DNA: TGTGCCAGCAGCCCCCCCAGCGCAAGGGCAGATACGCAGTATTTT.

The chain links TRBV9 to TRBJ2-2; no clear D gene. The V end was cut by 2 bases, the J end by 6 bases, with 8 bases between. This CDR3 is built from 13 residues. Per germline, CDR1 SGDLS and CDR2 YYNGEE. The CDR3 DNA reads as TGTGCCAGCAGCGTGGTAAGCGCCGGGGAGCTGTTTTTT. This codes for CASSVVSAGELFF.